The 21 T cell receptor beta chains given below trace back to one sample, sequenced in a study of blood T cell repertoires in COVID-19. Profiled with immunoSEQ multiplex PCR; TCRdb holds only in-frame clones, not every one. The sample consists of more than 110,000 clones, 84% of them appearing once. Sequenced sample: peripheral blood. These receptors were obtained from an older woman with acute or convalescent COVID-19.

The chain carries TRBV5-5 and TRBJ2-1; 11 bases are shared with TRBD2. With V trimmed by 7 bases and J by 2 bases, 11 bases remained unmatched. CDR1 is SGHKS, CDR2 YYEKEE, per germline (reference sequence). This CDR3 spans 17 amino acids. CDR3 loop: CASSGTSGVATYNEQFF. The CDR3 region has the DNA TGTGCCAGCTCCGGGACTAGCGGAGTTGCTACCTACAATGAGCAGTTCTTC.

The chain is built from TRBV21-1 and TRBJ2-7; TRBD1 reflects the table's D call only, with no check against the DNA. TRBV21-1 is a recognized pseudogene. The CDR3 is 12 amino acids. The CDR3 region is CASRGGVYEQYF. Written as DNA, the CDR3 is TGTGCCAGCAGAGGGGGCGTCTACGAGCAGTACTTC.

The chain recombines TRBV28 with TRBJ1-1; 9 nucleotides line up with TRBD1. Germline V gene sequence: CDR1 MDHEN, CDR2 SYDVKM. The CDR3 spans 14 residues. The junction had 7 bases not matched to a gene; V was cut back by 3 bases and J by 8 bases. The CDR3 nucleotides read TGTGCCAGCAGTTTGTCCCCTGGACAGGGGGAAGCTTTCTTT. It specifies CASSLSPGQGEAFF.

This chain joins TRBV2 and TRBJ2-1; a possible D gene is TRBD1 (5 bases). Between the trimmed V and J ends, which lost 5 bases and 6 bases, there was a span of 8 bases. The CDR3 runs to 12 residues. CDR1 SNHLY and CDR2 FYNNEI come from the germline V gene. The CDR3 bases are TGTGCCAGCAGTCCCGACAGCAATGAGCAGTTCTTC. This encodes CASSPDSNEQFF.

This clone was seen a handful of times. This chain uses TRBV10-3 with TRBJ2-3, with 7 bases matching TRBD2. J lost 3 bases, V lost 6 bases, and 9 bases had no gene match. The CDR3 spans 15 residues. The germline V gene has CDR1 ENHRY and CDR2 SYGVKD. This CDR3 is CAISRLAGLTDTQYF. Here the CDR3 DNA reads TGTGCCATCAGCCGACTAGCAGGATTAACAGATACGCAGTATTTT.

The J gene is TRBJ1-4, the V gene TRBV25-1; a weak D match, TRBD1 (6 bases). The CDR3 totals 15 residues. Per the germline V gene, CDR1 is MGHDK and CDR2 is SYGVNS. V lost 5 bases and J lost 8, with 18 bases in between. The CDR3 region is CASSNDRDINEKLFF. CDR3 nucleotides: TGTGCCAGCAGTAATGACCGGGACATTAACGAAAAACTGTTTTTT.

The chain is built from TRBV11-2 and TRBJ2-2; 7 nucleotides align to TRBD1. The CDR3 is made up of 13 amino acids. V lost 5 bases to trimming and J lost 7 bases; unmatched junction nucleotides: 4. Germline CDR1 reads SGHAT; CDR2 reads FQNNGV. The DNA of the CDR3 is TGTGCCAGCAGCCCCCGGGACAGCGGGGAGCTGTTTTTT. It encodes CASSPRDSGELFF. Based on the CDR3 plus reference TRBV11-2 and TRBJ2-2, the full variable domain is EAGVAQSPRYKIIEKRQSVAFWCNPISGHATLYWYQQILGQGPKLLIQFQNNGVVDDSQLPKDRFSAERLKGVDSTLKIQPAKLEDSAVYLCASSPRDSGELFFGEGSRLTVL.

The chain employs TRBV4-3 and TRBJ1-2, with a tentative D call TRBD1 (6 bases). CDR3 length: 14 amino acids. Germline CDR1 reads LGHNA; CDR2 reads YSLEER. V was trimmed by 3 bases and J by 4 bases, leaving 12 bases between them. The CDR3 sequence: CASSQDRQSYGYTF. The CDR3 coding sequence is TGCGCCAGCAGCCAGGACAGACAGAGCTATGGCTACACCTTC.

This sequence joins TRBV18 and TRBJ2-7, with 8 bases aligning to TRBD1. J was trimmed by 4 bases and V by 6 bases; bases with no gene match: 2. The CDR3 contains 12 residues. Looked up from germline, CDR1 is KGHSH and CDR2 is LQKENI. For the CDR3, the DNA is TGTGCCAGCTCGGGACAGGAGTACGAGCAGTACTTC. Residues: CASSGQEYEQYF. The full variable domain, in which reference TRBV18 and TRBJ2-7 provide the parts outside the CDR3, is NAGVMQNPRHLVRRRGQEARLRCSPMKGHSHVYWYRQLPEEGLKFMVYLQKENIIDESGMPKERFSAEFPKEGPSILRIQQVVRGDSAAYFCASSGQEYEQYFGPGTRLTVT.

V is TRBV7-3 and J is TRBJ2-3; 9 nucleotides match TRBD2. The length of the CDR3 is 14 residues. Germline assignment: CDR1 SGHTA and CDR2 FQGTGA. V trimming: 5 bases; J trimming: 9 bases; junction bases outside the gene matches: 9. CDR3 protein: CASSAAGGVGTQYF. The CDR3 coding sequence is TGTGCCAGCAGCGCGGCGGGAGGGGTCGGGACGCAGTATTTT.

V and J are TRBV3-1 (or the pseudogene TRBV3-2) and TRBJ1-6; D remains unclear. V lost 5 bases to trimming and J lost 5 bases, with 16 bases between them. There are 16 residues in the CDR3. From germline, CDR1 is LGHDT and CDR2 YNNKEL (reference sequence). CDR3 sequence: CASSKNINRNNSPLHF. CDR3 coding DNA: TGTGCCAGCAGCAAAAACATAAACCGAAATAATTCACCCCTCCACTTT.

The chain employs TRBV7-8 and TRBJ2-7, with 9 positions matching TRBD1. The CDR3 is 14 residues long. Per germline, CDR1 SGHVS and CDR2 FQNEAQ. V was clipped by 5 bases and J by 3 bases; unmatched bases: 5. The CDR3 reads CASSRGTGSYEQYF. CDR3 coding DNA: TGTGCCAGCAGCCGAGGGACAGGGAGCTACGAGCAGTACTTC.

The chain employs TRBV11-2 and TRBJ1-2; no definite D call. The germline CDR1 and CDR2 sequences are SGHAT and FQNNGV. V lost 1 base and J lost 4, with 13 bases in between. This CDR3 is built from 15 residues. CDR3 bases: TGTGCCAGCAGCTTAGTGGAAGGCTGGGCCTATGGCTACACCTTC. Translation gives CASSLVEGWAYGYTF.

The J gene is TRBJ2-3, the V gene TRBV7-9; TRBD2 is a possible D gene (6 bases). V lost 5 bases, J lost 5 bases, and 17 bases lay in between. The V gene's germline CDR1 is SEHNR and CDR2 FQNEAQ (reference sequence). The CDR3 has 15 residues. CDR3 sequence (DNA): TGTGCCAGCAGCCGTGATGGAGGGGATGGAGATACGCAGTATTTT. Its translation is CASSRDGGDGDTQYF.

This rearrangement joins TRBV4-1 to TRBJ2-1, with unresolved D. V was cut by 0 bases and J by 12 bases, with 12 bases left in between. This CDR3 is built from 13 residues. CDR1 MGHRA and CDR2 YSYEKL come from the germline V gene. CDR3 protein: CASSQDRSFWQFF. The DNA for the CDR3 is TGCGCCAGCAGCCAAGATAGAAGTTTCTGGCAGTTCTTC.

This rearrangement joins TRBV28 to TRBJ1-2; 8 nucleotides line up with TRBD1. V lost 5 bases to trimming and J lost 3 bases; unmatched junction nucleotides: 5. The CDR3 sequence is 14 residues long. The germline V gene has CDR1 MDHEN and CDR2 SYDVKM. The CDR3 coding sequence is TGTGCCAGCAGTCGGACAGGGTTGGACTATGGCTACACCTTC. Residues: CASSRTGLDYGYTF.

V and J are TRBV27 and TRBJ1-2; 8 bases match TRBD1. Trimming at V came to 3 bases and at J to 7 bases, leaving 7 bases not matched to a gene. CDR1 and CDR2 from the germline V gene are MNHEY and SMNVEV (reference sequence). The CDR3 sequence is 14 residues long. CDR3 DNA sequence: TGTGCCAGCAGTTTCACAGGGGGGGCCGGTGGCTACACCTTC. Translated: CASSFTGGAGGYTF.

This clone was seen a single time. CDR3 protein: CASSGVGRGTEAFF. The CDR3 coding sequence is TGTGCCAGCAGTGGGGTGGGGAGGGGGACTGAAGCTTTCTTT. This chain uses TRBV25-1 with TRBJ1-1; tentative D call: TRBD1 (6 bases). V was shortened by 4 bases and J by 5 bases, with 14 bases between the two germline ends. Per germline, CDR1 MGHDK and CDR2 SYGVNS. The CDR3 has 14 residues.

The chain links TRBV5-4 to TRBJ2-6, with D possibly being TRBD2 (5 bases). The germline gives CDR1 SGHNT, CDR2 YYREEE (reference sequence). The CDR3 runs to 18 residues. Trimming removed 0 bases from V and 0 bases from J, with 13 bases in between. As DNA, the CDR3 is TGTGCCAGCAGCTTGGCTCGGGGTGGGCCCTCTGGGGCCAACGTCCTGACTTTC. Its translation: CASSLARGGPSGANVLTF. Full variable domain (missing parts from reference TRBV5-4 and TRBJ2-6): ETGVTQSPTHLIKTRGQQVTLRCSSQSGHNTVSWYQQALGQGPQFIFQYYREEENGRGNFPPRFSGLQFPNYSSELNVNALELDDSALYLCASSLARGGPSGANVLTFGAGSRLTVL.

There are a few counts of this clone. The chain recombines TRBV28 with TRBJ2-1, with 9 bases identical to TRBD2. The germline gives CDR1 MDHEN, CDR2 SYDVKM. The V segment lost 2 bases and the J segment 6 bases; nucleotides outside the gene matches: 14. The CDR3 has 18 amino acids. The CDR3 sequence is CASSLLGSGRLFGNEQFF. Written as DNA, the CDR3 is TGTGCCAGCAGTTTACTCGGTAGCGGGAGATTATTTGGCAATGAGCAGTTCTTC.

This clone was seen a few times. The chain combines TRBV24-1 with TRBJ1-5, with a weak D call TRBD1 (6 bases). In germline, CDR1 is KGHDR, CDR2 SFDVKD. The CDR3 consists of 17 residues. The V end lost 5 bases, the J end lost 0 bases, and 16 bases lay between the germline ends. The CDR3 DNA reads TGTGCCACCAGTGGTTCCCGGACAGCCTTTAGCAATCAGCCCCAGCATTTT. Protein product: CATSGSRTAFSNQPQHF.